This T cell receptor (beta chain) was observed in a study of cytomegalovirus exposure and HLA in healthy donors. As regards this clone: Its antigen is still unknown.

The CDR3 is made up of 12 amino acids. The germline gives CDR1 SEHNR, CDR2 FQNEAQ (reference sequence). V was pared by 5 bases and J by 7 bases, with 11 bases between. Primers: 60 Vbeta forward and 13 Jbeta reverse. Sequencing was performed with immunoSEQ multiplex PCR; in TCRdb, only in-frame clones are kept and a portion is missing. The sample lists about 170,000 clones; about 82% were seen once. General study results and limits: A later analysis reportedly found that, within productive TCRs, an Asian-associated ancestry cluster had fewer N-insertions than the mean observed across the approximately 700 donors.

This receptor was taken from a male donor in good health and CMV-seronegative. Sequenced material: PBMCs. The J gene is TRBJ1-1, the V gene TRBV7-9; D remains unclear. CDR3 DNA sequence: TGTGCCAGCAGCGACACTGACGATGAAGCTTTCTTT. Protein product: CASSDTDDEAFF.